The subject of this entry is one TCR beta chain. Its antigen remains unknown. This specimen comes from a study of shared clonotypes between healthy human individuals. Germline CDR1 SGHTA, CDR2 FQGNSA. The V gene end was trimmed by 5 bases and the J gene end by 2 bases; junction bases not matched to a gene: 8. This CDR3 has 16 residues. The repertoire was sequenced with immunoSEQ multiplex PCR; TCRdb's copy has only in-frame clones and lacks some. This sample carries about 1 million clones, roughly 80% of them seen once, and the ten largest clones take about 1.5%. Broader study findings: Across a handful of donors, naive CD4 shared 5% to 6%, naive CD8 3.5% to 4%, memory CD4 roughly 2.4%, memory CD8 under 0.5%.

This clonotype originated in a man between 18 and 35 years old in good health. The V gene is TRBV7-2, the J gene TRBJ2-2; 7 nucleotides align to TRBD2. Material: memory CD4+ T cells sorted from blood. Subset reported: CD45RA-negative fraction. CDR3 coding DNA: TGTGCCAGCAGCCGATCCGGGACTATCAACACCGGGGAGCTGTTTTTT. This encodes CASSRSGTINTGELFF.